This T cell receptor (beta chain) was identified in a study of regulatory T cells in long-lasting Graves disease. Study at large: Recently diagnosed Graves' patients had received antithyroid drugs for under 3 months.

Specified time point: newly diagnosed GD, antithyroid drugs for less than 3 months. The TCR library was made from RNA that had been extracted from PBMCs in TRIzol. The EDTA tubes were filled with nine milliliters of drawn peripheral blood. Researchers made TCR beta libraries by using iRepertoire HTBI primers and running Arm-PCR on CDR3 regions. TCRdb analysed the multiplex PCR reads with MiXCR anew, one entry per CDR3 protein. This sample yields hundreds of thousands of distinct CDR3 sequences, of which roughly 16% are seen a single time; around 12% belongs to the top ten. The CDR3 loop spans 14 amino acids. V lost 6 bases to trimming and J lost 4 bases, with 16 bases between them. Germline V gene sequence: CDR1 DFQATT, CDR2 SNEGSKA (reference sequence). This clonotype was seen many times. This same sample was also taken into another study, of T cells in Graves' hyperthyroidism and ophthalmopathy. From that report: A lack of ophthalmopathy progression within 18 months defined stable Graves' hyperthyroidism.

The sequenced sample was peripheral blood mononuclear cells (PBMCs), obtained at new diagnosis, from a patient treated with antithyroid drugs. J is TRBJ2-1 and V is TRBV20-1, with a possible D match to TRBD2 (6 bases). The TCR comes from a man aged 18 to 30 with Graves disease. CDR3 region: CSANGGGGYNEQFF. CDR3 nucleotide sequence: TGCAGTGCCAATGGGGGAGGAGGGTACAATGAGCAGTTCTTC.